This T cell receptor beta chain is from a study of T-cell memory formation after mild COVID-19. Overall study results and limits: Pre-infection memory already had some responding clones, implying cross-reactive memory joined. CD8+ contracting clones occupied EMRA, while CD4+ ones occupied mainly CM and EM.

Comments on this clonotype: Its specificity is not known.

Germline loops: CDR1 MNHEY, CDR2 SMNVEV (reference sequence). The V and J ends lost 2 bases and 2 bases respectively, with 7 bases between them. The CDR3 totals 14 residues. TCRdb used MiXCR to reprocess the 5' RACE reads, holding one entry per CDR3 protein. The sample lists some 200,000 distinct CDR3 sequences, about 21% occurring once. J is TRBJ1-5 and V is TRBV27, with D unresolved. The sequence was obtained from an adult woman who had mild COVID-19 (a few samples of this study predate the infection). Cell type and time point are not known. The sequenced material came from PBMCs or a T cell subset sorted from them (not recorded which). In DNA, the CDR3 is TGTGCCAGCAGTTTAATCACGGGCAATCAGCCCCAGCATTTT. Amino acids: CASSLITGNQPQHF.